Sequencing of this T cell receptor (beta chain) was carried out in a study of T cells in Graves' hyperthyroidism and ophthalmopathy. In the study overall: Before treatment of any kind, peripheral blood was taken at initial diagnosis.

Template material for amplifying TCR beta CDR3 regions consisted of RNA transcripts. First-round RT-PCR targeting the TCR CDR3 was performed with the HTBI primer set. TCRdb reprocessed the multiplex PCR reads via MiXCR and lists one record per CDR3 protein. There are 250,000 to 300,000 distinct CDR3 sequences in the sample; 17% occur only once, and approximately 57% lies in the top ten. Trimming at V came to 7 bases and at J to 7 bases, leaving 5 bases not matched to a gene. Germline CDR1 and CDR2: MNHEY and SVGEGT. This CDR3 region has 13 residues. Diagnosis relied on clinical symptoms, serum thyroxine and TRAb, thyroid ultrasound and orbital computed tomography.

This clonotype originated in a woman in her sixties or seventies with Graves' ophthalmopathy. The genes are TRBV6-2 or TRBV6-3 and TRBJ2-2, with 8 positions matching TRBD1. The sequencing sample was made of blood. In DNA form, the CDR3 reads TGTGCCAGCAAGGACAGGGATGGCGGGGAGCTGTTTTTT. Amino acid sequence: CASKDRDGGELFF.